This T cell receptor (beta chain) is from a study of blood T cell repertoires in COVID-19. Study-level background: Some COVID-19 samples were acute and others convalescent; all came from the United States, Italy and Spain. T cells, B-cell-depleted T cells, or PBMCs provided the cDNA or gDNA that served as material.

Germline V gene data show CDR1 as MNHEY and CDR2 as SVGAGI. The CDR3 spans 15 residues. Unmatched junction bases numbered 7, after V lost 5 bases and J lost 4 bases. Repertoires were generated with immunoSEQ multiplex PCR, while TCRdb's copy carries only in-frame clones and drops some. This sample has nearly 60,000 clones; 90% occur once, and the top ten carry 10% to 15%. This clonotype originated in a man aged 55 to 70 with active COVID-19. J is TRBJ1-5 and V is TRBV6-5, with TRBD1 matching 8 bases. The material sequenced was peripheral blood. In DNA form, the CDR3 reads TGTGCCAGCAGTATGGACAGGGATTGGAATCAGCCCCAGCATTTT. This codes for CASSMDRDWNQPQHF.